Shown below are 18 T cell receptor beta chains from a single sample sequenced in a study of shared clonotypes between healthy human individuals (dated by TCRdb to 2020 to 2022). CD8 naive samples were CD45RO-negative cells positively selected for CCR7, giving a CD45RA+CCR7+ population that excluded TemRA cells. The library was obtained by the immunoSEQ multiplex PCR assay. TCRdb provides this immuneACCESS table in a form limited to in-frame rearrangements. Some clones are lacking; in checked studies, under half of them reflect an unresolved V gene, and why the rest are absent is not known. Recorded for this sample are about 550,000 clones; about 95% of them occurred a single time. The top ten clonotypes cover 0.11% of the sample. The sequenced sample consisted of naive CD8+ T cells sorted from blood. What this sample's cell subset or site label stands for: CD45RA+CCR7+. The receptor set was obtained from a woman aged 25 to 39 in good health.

As DNA, the CDR3 is TGTGCCAGTAGTATAGCACAGGTTGGTATGAACACTGAAGCTTTCTTT. Protein: CASSIAQVGMNTEAFF. The rearrangement links TRBV19 to TRBJ1-1, with D tentatively TRBD1 (5 bases). The CDR3 length is 16 residues. Trimming stripped 1 base from V and 0 bases from J, with 12 bases between. Looked up from germline, CDR1 is LNHDA and CDR2 is SQIVND (reference sequence). The full variable domain, rest sourced from reference TRBV19 and TRBJ1-1, is DGGITQSPKYLFRKEGQNVTLSCEQNLNHDAMYWYRQDPGQGLRLIYYSQIVNDFQKGDIAEGYSVSREKKESFPLTVTSAQKNPTAFYLCASSIAQVGMNTEAFFGQGTRLTVV.

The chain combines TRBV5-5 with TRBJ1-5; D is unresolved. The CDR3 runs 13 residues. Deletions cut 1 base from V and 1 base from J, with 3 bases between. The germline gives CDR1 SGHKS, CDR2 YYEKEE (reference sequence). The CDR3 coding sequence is TGTGCCAGCAGCTTGTACAGCAATCAGCCCCAGCATTTT. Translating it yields CASSLYSNQPQHF.

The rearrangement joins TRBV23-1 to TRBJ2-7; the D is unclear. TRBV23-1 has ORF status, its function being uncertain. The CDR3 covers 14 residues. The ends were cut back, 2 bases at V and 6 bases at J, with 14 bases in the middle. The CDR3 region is CASSQRIPPFEQYF. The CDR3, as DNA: TGCGCCAGCAGTCAACGAATACCACCCTTCGAGCAGTACTTC.

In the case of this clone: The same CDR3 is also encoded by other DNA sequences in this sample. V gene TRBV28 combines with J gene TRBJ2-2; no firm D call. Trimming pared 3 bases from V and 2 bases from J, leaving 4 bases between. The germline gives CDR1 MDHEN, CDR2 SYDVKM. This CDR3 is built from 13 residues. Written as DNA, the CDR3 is TGTGCCAGCAGTTTTGGAAACACCGGGGAGCTGTTTTTT. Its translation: CASSFGNTGELFF.

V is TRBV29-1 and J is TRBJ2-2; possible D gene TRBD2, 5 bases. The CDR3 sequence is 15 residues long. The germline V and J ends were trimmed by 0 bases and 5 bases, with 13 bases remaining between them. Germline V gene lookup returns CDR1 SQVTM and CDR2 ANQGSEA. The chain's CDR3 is CSVEDKTDSTGELFF. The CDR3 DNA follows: TGCAGCGTTGAAGATAAGACGGACTCGACCGGGGAGCTGTTTTTT.

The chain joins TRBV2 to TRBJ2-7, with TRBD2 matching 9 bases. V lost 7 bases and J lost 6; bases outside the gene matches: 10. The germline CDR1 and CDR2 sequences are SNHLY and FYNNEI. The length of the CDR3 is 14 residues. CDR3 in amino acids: CASTVGLAGFEQYF. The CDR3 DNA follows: TGTGCCAGCACTGTGGGGCTAGCGGGATTCGAGCAGTACTTC.

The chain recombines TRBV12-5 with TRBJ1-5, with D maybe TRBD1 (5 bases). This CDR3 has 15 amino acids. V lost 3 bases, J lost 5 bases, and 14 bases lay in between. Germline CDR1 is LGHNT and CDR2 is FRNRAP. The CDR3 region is CASGLITAGYQPQHF. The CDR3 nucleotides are TGTGCTAGTGGTTTAATCACAGCAGGGTATCAGCCCCAGCATTTT.

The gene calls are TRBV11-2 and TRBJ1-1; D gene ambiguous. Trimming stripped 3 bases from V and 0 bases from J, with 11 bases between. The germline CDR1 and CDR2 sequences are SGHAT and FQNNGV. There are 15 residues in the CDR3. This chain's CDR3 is CASSLPGNMNTEAFF. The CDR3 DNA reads TGTGCCAGCAGCTTGCCCGGGAATATGAACACTGAAGCTTTCTTT.

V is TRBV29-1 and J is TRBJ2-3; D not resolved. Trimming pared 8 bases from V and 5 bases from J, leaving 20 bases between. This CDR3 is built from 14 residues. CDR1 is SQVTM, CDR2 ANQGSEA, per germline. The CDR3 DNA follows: TGCAGCACACCGGTGCCACTGTCGAAAGATACGCAGTATTTT. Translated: CSTPVPLSKDTQYF.

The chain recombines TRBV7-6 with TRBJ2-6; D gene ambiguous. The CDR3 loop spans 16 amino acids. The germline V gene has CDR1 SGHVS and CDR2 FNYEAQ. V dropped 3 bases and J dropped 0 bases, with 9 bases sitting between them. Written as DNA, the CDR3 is TGTGCCAGCAGCTTGGGGTCCTACTCTGGGGCCAACGTCCTGACTTTC. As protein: CASSLGSYSGANVLTF.

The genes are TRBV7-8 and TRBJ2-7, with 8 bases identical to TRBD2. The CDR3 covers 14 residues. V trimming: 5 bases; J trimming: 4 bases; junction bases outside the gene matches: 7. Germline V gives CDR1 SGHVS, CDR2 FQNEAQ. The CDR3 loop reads CASSPPAGEYEQYF. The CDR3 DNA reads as TGTGCCAGCAGCCCTCCAGCGGGAGAGTACGAGCAGTACTTC.

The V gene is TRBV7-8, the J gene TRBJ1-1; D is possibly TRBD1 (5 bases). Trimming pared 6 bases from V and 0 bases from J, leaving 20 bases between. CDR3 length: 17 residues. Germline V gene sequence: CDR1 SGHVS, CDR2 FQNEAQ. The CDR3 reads CASSPFDSQKMNTEAFF. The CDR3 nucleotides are TGTGCCAGCAGTCCCTTTGACAGTCAAAAAATGAACACTGAAGCTTTCTTT.

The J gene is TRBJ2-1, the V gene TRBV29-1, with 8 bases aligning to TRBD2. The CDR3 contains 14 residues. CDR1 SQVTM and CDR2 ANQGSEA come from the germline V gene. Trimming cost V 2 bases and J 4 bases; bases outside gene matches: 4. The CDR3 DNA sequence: TGCAGCGTTGAAATCGGGAGGGGTTACAATGAGCAGTTCTTC. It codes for CSVEIGRGYNEQFF.

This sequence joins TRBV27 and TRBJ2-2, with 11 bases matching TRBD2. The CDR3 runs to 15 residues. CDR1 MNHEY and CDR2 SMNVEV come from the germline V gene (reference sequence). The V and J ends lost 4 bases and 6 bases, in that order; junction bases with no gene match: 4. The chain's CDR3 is CASSSLAGGSGELFF. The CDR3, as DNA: TGTGCCAGCAGTTCTCTAGCGGGAGGTTCCGGGGAGCTGTTTTTT.

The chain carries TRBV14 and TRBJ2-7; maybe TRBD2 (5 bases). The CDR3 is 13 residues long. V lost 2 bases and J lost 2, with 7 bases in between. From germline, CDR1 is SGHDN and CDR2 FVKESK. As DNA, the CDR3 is TGTGCCAGCAGCCAATGGGGAGCCTACGAGCAGTACTTC. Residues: CASSQWGAYEQYF.

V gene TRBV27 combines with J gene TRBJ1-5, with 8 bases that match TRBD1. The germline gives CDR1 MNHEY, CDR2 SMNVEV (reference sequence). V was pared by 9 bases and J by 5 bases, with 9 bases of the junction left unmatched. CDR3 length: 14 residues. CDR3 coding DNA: TGTGCCAGTTCAAGACAGGGGAGTCATCAGCCCCAGCATTTT. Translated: CASSRQGSHQPQHF.

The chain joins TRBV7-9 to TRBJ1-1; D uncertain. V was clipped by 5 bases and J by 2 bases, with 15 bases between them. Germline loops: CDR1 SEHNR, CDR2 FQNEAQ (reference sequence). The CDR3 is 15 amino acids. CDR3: CASSQDPLPNTEAFF. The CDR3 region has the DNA TGTGCCAGCAGCCAGGACCCCCTTCCAAACACTGAAGCTTTCTTT.

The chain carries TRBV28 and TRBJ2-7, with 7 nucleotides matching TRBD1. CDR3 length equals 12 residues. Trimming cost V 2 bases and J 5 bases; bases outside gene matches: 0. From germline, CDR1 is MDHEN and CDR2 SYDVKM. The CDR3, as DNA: TGTGCCAGCAGTTTAGGGACAGACGAGCAGTACTTC. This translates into CASSLGTDEQYF.